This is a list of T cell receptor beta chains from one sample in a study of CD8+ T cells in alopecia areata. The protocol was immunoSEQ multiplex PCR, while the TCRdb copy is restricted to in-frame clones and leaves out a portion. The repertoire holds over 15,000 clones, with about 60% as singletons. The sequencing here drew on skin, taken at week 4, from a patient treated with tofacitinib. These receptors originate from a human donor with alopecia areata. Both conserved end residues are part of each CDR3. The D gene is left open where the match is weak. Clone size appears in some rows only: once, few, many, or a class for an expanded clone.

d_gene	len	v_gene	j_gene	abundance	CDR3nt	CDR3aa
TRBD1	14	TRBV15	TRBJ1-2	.	TGTGCCACCAGCGCCCGACAGGGAACCTATGGCTACACCTTC	CATSARQGTYGYTF
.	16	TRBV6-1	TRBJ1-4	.	TGTGCCAGCAGTGAATGGAGTGGTGGAACTAATGAAAAACTGTTTTTT	CASSEWSGGTNEKLFF
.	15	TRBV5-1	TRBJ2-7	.	TGCGCCAGCAGTCCGACAGCTGGTGGCTCCTACGAGCAGTACTTC	CASSPTAGGSYEQYF
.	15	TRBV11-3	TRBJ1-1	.	TGTGCCAGCAGCTTAGAATCAGGCCGAATGGCTGAAGCTTTCTTT	CASSLESGRMAEAFF
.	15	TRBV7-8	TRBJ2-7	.	TGTGCCAGCAGCTCCCCGGGGGCCGGGGTCTACGAGCAGTACTTC	CASSSPGAGVYEQYF
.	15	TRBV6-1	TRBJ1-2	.	TGTGCCAGCAGTGAAGGCGTCAACCCAAACTATGGCTACACCTTC	CASSEGVNPNYGYTF
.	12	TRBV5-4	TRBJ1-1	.	TGTGCCAGCAGGCTGGGGAACACTGAAGCTTTCTTT	CASRLGNTEAFF
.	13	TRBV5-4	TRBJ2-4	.	TGTGCCAGCAGTCCCCCCGGAACGGGTTTTCAGTACTTC	CASSPPGTGFQYF
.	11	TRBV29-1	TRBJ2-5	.	TGCAGCGTTGAAGATAGACAAACCCAGTACTTC	CSVEDRQTQYF
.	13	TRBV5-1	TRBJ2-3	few	TGCGCCAGCGAGGTAGAGGGCACAGATACGCAGTATTTT	CASEVEGTDTQYF
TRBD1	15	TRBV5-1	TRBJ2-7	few	TGCGCCAGCAGCTTGTTGGGGACAGGGGTCCACGAGCAGTACTTC	CASSLLGTGVHEQYF
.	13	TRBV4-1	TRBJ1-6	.	TGCGCCAGCAGCCAAGCGTATGGTTCACCCCTCCACTTT	CASSQAYGSPLHF
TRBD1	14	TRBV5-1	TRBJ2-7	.	TGCGCCAGCAGGGCCGGGACAGCTTTCCACGAGCAGTACTTC	CASRAGTAFHEQYF
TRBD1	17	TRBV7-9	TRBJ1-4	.	TGTGCCAGCAGCTCTAGGGGACAGGGTCGTAATAATGAAAAACTGTTTTTT	CASSSRGQGRNNEKLFF
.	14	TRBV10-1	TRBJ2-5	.	TGCGCCAGCAGTGAGCGGGGGTCCCCTGAGACCCAGTACTTC	CASSERGSPETQYF
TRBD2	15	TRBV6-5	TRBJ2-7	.	TGTGCCAGCAGTGTGCTAGCGGGGGGCTCCTACGAGCAGTACTTC	CASSVLAGGSYEQYF